This T cell receptor (beta chain) was sequenced for a study of hypomethylating agent response in myelodysplastic syndrome. General study points: After hypomethylating agent treatment, diversity and clonality showed no significant change, overall or by response. Lack of age-matching between healthy donors and MDS patients could bias comparison.

The table came from immunoSEQ multiplex PCR; TCRdb's copy has only in-frame clones and leaves some out. Among some 2,000 clones listed, roughly 86% were seen once. Points on this clone: Its antigen remains unidentified.

The analysis used unsorted bulk bone marrow, not T-cell subsets. The starting material was bone marrow, obtained before or after starting hypomethylating agent treatment for myelodysplastic syndrome (not recorded which). The receptor was isolated from a human donor with myelodysplastic syndrome.

The DNA of the CDR3 is TGTGCCAGCAGTCCCTTGTCTCTAGCGGGGCTCTCCTACAATGAGCAGTTCTTC. Translated, it gives CASSPLSLAGLSYNEQFF. The chain is built from TRBV25-1 and TRBJ2-1; 9 bases map to TRBD2. From germline, CDR1 is MGHDK and CDR2 SYGVNS. The V segment lost 5 bases and the J segment 0 bases; nucleotides outside the gene matches: 11. This CDR3 spans 18 amino acids.